The 23 T cell receptor beta chains reported below all come from one sample, sequenced in a study of blood T cell repertoires in COVID-19. Clones were sequenced by immunoSEQ multiplex PCR, and TCRdb holds only the in-frame ones, with some missing. Counted here are under 150,000 clones, just under 90% occurring once; the ten biggest clones make up about 4.8%. Sequenced: peripheral blood. These receptors all come from a woman aged 45-65 years with acute or convalescent COVID-19.

V and J are TRBV10-3 and TRBJ1-5; 7 nucleotides agree with TRBD1. The CDR3 runs to 15 residues. CDR1 ENHRY and CDR2 SYGVKD come from the germline V gene. J lost 5 bases, V lost 0 bases, and 4 bases had no gene match. The CDR3 DNA reads as TGTGCCATCAGTGAGTCCCGGGACAGAGATCAGCCCCAGCATTTT. It encodes CAISESRDRDQPQHF.

A single count supports this clone. This chain connects TRBV18 to TRBJ1-5; no reliable D call. V lost 6 bases and J lost 5, with 11 bases in between. The CDR3 spans 13 residues. CDR1 KGHSH and CDR2 LQKENI come from the germline V gene. CDR3 coding DNA: TGTGCCAGCTCGCTTAAGTCAGATCAGCCCCAGCATTTT. Translating it yields CASSLKSDQPQHF.

The chain is built from TRBV5-1 and TRBJ1-2; possible D gene TRBD1, 6 bases. This CDR3 comprises 14 residues. Per the germline V gene, CDR1 is SGHRS and CDR2 is YFSETQ. Trimming took off 0 bases at V and 4 bases at J, with 10 bases between the two ends. The CDR3 DNA reads TGCGCCAGCAGCTTGGATGGCAGGGGCTATGGCTACACCTTC. Encoded protein: CASSLDGRGYGYTF.

This chain links TRBV29-1 with TRBJ2-7; 8 nucleotides align to TRBD2. CDR3 length equals 17 residues. Germline V CDR1 and CDR2: SQVTM, ANQGSEA. The V and J ends lost 8 bases and 4 bases, in that order; junction bases with no gene match: 22. CDR3 in DNA: TGCAGCTACACTTCCCGTGGCCCCGGGACTAGAGTTTACGAGCAGTACTTC. Translating it yields CSYTSRGPGTRVYEQYF.

This clone has a single count. This chain uses TRBV28 with TRBJ2-1, with 8 bases matching TRBD2. The CDR3 runs to 14 residues. Per germline, CDR1 MDHEN and CDR2 SYDVKM. V shed 3 bases, J shed 8 bases, and the junction held 6 bases outside the gene matches. For the CDR3, the DNA is TGTGCCAGCAGTTTGGGACTAGATCCAGATGAGCAGTTCTTC. Translated, it gives CASSLGLDPDEQFF.

The chain's CDR3 is CATSRAPPGQGDRGYTF. For the CDR3, the DNA is TGTGCCACCAGCAGAGCCCCGCCGGGACAGGGTGACAGGGGCTACACCTTC. The gene calls are TRBV15 and TRBJ1-2; 9 bases line up with TRBD1. Germline-derived CDR1 and CDR2 are LNHNV and YYDKDF (reference sequence). This CDR3 contains 17 residues. V trimming: 1 base; J trimming: 8 bases; junction bases outside the gene matches: 14.

The chain recombines TRBV28 with TRBJ2-1; tentatively, D is TRBD2 (7 bases). From germline, CDR1 is MDHEN and CDR2 SYDVKM. Deletions cut 5 bases from V and 15 bases from J, with 23 bases between. The CDR3 sequence is 14 residues long. CDR3 DNA sequence: TGTGCCAGCAGTAGGGGGGAGGGACCCCTCCGTGGGTTCTTC. It is translated as CASSRGEGPLRGFF.

The CDR3 sequence: CASSVGTGEGETQYF. In DNA, the CDR3 is TGTGCCAGCAGCGTGGGGACAGGGGAGGGAGAGACCCAGTACTTC. The rearrangement links TRBV7-3 to TRBJ2-5; the match to TRBD1 covers 10 bases. The trim removed 5 bases at V and 4 bases at J, leaving 7 bases unmatched. This CDR3 is built from 15 residues. CDR1 and CDR2 (germline): SGHTA, FQGTGA. Filled out from reference TRBV7-3 and TRBJ2-5, the complete variable domain reads GAGVSQTPSNKVTEKGKYVELRCDPISGHTALYWYRQSLGQGPEFLIYFQGTGAADDSGLPNDRFFAVRPEGSVSTLKIQRTERGDSAVYLCASSVGTGEGETQYFGPGTRLLVL.

This clone was counted a single time. This rearrangement joins TRBV7-9 to TRBJ2-3; the D is unclear. V was trimmed by 1 base and J by 4 bases, leaving 12 bases between them. Germline CDR1 SEHNR, CDR2 FQNEAQ (reference sequence). The CDR3 has 15 amino acids. CDR3 in DNA: TGTGCCAGCAGCTTAGATAAGGTCAGCGCAGATACGCAGTATTTT. Its protein product is CASSLDKVSADTQYF. Full variable domain (rest looked up from reference TRBV7-9 and TRBJ2-3): DTGVSQNPRHKITKRGQNVTFRCDPISEHNRLYWYRQTLGQGPEFLTYFQNEAQLEKSRLLSDRFSAERPKGSFSTLEIQRTEQGDSAMYLCASSLDKVSADTQYFGPGTRLTVL.

This clone turned up a few times. The chain couples TRBV19 to TRBJ2-7, with 9 bases identical to TRBD1. Per the germline V gene, CDR1 is LNHDA and CDR2 is SQIVND (reference sequence). The junction had 10 bases not matched to a gene; V was cut back by 10 bases and J by 0 bases. The CDR3 sequence is 15 residues long. The CDR3, as DNA: TGTGCCACCGCGTGGGGACAGGGATTCTCCTACGAGCAGTACTTC. This translates into CATAWGQGFSYEQYF. The full variable domain, completed using reference TRBV19 and TRBJ2-7, is DGGITQSPKYLFRKEGQNVTLSCEQNLNHDAMYWYRQDPGQGLRLIYYSQIVNDFQKGDIAEGYSVSREKKESFPLTVTSAQKNPTAFYLCATAWGQGFSYEQYFGPGTRLTVT.

J is TRBJ1-3 and V is TRBV5-1, with unresolved D. V lost 2 bases and J 0 bases, leaving 12 bases between the germline ends. CDR1 is SGHRS and CDR2 is YFSETQ in the germline V gene. The CDR3 totals 16 residues. The DNA for the CDR3 is TGCGCCAGCAGCTTAGAAAACGTCGGCTCTGGAAACACCATATATTTT. Amino acid sequence: CASSLENVGSGNTIYF.

This sequence joins TRBV3-1 (or the pseudogene TRBV3-2) and TRBJ1-1; tentative D call: TRBD1 (6 bases). Deletions cut 4 bases from V and 4 bases from J, with 10 bases between. Germline CDR1 reads LGHDT; CDR2 reads YNNKEL (reference sequence). CDR3 length equals 13 residues. The CDR3 sequence is CASSRGTSTEAFF. DNA for the CDR3: TGTGCCAGCAGCCGAGGGACATCCACTGAAGCTTTCTTT.

The J gene is TRBJ1-3, the V gene TRBV12-3 or TRBV12-4; no firm D call. This CDR3 spans 12 amino acids. Trimming pared 7 bases from V and 3 bases from J, leaving 7 bases between. For the CDR3, the DNA is TGTGCCAGCACCCTAGTTGGAAACACCATATATTTT. Residues: CASTLVGNTIYF.

This chain links TRBV11-3 with TRBJ1-6; 8 positions agree with TRBD1. The germline V gene encodes CDR1 SGHNT and CDR2 YENEEA. This CDR3 contains 12 residues. As DNA, the CDR3 is TGTGGGCAGGGGGCAAAAAATTCACCCCTCCACTTT. It translates to CGQGAKNSPLHF. Drawing the rest from reference TRBV11-3 and TRBJ1-6, the complete variable domain is EAGVVQSPRYKIIEKKQPVAFWCNPISGHNTLYWYLQNLGQGPELLIRYENEEAVDDSQLPKDRFSAERLKGVDSTLKIQPAELGDSAVYLCGQGAKNSPLHFGNGTRLTVT.

The rearrangement links TRBV28 to TRBJ1-5; 8 bases line up with TRBD1. Germline V lookup: CDR1 MDHEN, CDR2 SYDVKM. The CDR3 extends over 16 amino acids. Trimming at V came to 5 bases and at J to 1 base, leaving 7 bases not matched to a gene. In nucleotides, the CDR3 is TGTGCCAGCAGTATCCTCGGACAGGGAAGCAATCAGCCCCAGCATTTT. Translating gives CASSILGQGSNQPQHF.

V gene TRBV27 combines with J gene TRBJ1-6; perhaps TRBD1 as D (5 bases). Germline values: CDR1 MNHEY, CDR2 SMNVEV (reference sequence). The CDR3 sequence is 12 residues long. V was trimmed by 4 bases and J by 14 bases, leaving 12 bases between them. The CDR3 sequence is CASSSRVTALHF. CDR3 bases: TGTGCCAGCAGTTCCAGGGTGACAGCCCTCCACTTT.

This sequence joins TRBV10-3 and TRBJ1-2; possibly TRBD1 for D (6 bases). The V gene lost 2 bases and the J gene lost 1 base, with 8 bases spanning the gap. This CDR3 has 14 amino acids. Germline CDR1 and CDR2: ENHRY and SYGVKD. CDR3 bases: TGTGCCATCAGTGAGAGAGGGGGTAACTATGGCTACACCTTC. Translation gives CAISERGGNYGYTF.

The chain is built from TRBV27 and TRBJ1-1, with D possibly being TRBD1 (6 bases). Germline CDR1 is MNHEY and CDR2 is SMNVEV (reference sequence). The CDR3 has 15 amino acids. The V and J ends lost 5 bases and 2 bases respectively, with 15 bases between them. The CDR3 DNA reads as TGTGCCAGCAGTCCGCAAACAGGGTTAAACACTGAAGCTTTCTTT. As protein: CASSPQTGLNTEAFF.

The chain employs TRBV9 and TRBJ1-4, with D tentatively TRBD1 (5 bases). The CDR3 is 15 residues long. Per the germline V gene, CDR1 is SGDLS and CDR2 is YYNGEE. V was clipped by 4 bases and J by 3 bases, with 13 bases between them. The CDR3 DNA reads TGTGCCAGCAGCCCACTCGGGGGGTCTAATGAAAAACTGTTTTTT. It codes for CASSPLGGSNEKLFF.

This clone appeared once. This chain links TRBV29-1 with TRBJ2-7; TRBD1 or TRBD2 may be the D gene (5 bases each). The CDR3 has 14 residues. The germline V and J ends were trimmed by 4 bases and 3 bases, with 16 bases remaining between them. In germline, CDR1 is SQVTM, CDR2 ANQGSEA. The CDR3 nucleotides are TGCAGCGTTGTAGAGGGCCAGGGTGTCTACGAGCAGTACTTC. Translation: CSVVEGQGVYEQYF.

The rearrangement joins TRBV6-2 or TRBV6-3 to TRBJ2-2; D is unclear. This CDR3 is 18 amino acids long. Germline CDR1 MNHEY, CDR2 SVGEGT. V lost 1 base, J lost 4 bases, and 19 bases lay in between. Here the CDR3 DNA reads TGTGCCAGCAGTTACTTAAGAGGAATACCCTCGATCACCGGGGAGCTGTTTTTT. Protein product: CASSYLRGIPSITGELFF.

The gene calls are TRBV9 and TRBJ1-3; 7 nucleotides agree with TRBD1. Trimming took 0 bases from V and 4 from J; bases not matched to a gene: 7. Germline CDR1 reads SGDLS; CDR2 reads YYNGEE. The CDR3 sequence is 16 residues long. CDR3 sequence: CASSVEEGAFGNTIYF. The CDR3 DNA reads TGTGCCAGCAGCGTAGAGGAGGGGGCGTTCGGAAACACCATATATTTT. The variable domain in full, completed from reference TRBV9 and TRBJ1-3, reads DSGVTQTPKHLITATGQRVTLRCSPRSGDLSVYWYQQSLDQGLQFLIQYYNGEERAKGNILERFSAQQFPDLHSELNLSSLELGDSALYFCASSVEEGAFGNTIYFGEGSWLTVV.

This chain connects TRBV27 to TRBJ2-3; 9 bases fit TRBD2. Germline V lookup: CDR1 MNHEY, CDR2 SMNVEV (reference sequence). This CDR3 is built from 15 residues. Unmatched junction bases numbered 11, after V lost 8 bases and J lost 5 bases. The chain's CDR3 is CASRYLAGEGDTQYF. The CDR3 DNA sequence: TGTGCCAGCCGATATTTAGCGGGAGAGGGAGATACGCAGTATTTT.